The 16 T cell receptor beta chains below come from one sample, sequenced in a study of control samples from healthy donors and cancer patients. Assay: immunoSEQ multiplex PCR; the TCRdb copy retains only in-frame clones and omits some. This sample's table reports around 190,000 clones. The sequencing input was blood. These receptor sequences come from a woman in her 30s in good health.

The chain carries TRBV19 and TRBJ1-5; 9 bases agree with TRBD1. The germline V gene encodes CDR1 LNHDA and CDR2 SQIVND (reference sequence). Trimming at V came to 11 bases and at J to 7 bases, leaving 9 bases not matched to a gene. CDR3 length: 13 residues. CDR3 amino acids: CAAKDRGDQPQHF. In DNA, the CDR3 is TGTGCCGCTAAGGACAGGGGCGACCAGCCCCAGCATTTT. The complete variable domain, with remaining parts taken from reference TRBV19 and TRBJ1-5, reads DGGITQSPKYLFRKEGQNVTLSCEQNLNHDAMYWYRQDPGQGLRLIYYSQIVNDFQKGDIAEGYSVSREKKESFPLTVTSAQKNPTAFYLCAAKDRGDQPQHFGDGTRLSIL.

J is TRBJ2-1 and V is TRBV2; D tentatively reads TRBD1 or TRBD2 (5 bases each). This CDR3 has 14 amino acids. Germline V CDR1 and CDR2: SNHLY, FYNNEI. The V and J ends lost 1 base and 6 bases respectively, with 10 bases between them. CDR3 loop: CASSEVRGLNEQFF. CDR3 DNA sequence: TGTGCCAGCAGTGAAGTGAGGGGTCTCAATGAGCAGTTCTTC.

The chain employs TRBV5-1 and TRBJ1-5; D gene uncertain. The CDR3 is 13 amino acids. V lost 4 bases and J lost 10, with 15 bases in between. Germline V gene lookup returns CDR1 SGHRS and CDR2 YFSETQ. The CDR3 sequence: CASSLSSLSPQHF. In DNA, the CDR3 is TGCGCCAGCAGCCTCTCTTCCCTATCCCCCCAGCATTTT.

Notes on this clone: Germline and junction disagree at one end, which may indicate a read error. V and J are TRBV4-1 and TRBJ1-2; D possibly corresponds to TRBD1 (5 bases). This CDR3 has 17 residues. CDR1 is MGHRA and CDR2 is YSYEKL in the germline V gene. The CDR3 DNA follows: TGCGCCAGCAGCCAAGCCCCGCGGGACGGGGTATCCTATGGTTACACCTTC. The encoded protein is CASSQAPRDGVSYGYTF.

This chain joins TRBV7-2 and TRBJ1-6; 7 positions match TRBD1. The CDR3 is made up of 14 amino acids. Trimming at V came to 2 bases and at J to 8 bases, leaving 3 bases not matched to a gene. Germline V gene lookup returns CDR1 SGHTA and CDR2 FQGNSA. CDR3 nucleotides: TGTGCCAGCAGCTTATACAGGGGTGATTCACCCCTCCACTTT. It codes for CASSLYRGDSPLHF.

V gene TRBV9 combines with J gene TRBJ1-5; D is possibly TRBD1 (5 bases). CDR1 is SGDLS and CDR2 is YYNGEE in the germline V gene. Trimming left V 4 bases short and J 2 bases short, with 13 bases between. The CDR3 loop spans 15 amino acids. The CDR3 DNA follows: TGTGCCAGCAGCAGGGCAGGGCCCGGCAATCAGCCCCAGCATTTT. As protein: CASSRAGPGNQPQHF.

This CDR3 reads CAGSLDDGNTIYF. The CDR3 coding sequence is TGTGCCGGGAGTTTGGACGATGGAAACACCATATATTTT. V is TRBV12-3 or TRBV12-4 and J is TRBJ1-3; D is unresolved. V was trimmed by 11 bases and J by 3 bases, leaving 14 bases between them. This CDR3 has 13 residues.

This chain joins TRBV19 and TRBJ2-4; a possible D gene is TRBD1 (6 bases). CDR1 and CDR2 from the germline V gene are LNHDA and SQIVND (reference sequence). The V and J ends lost 2 bases and 6 bases respectively, with 11 bases between them. The CDR3 is made up of 14 amino acids. The CDR3 bases are TGTGCCAGTAGTATAAGGGACACGCCAAACATTCAGTACTTC. Its protein product is CASSIRDTPNIQYF.

The chain combines TRBV2 with TRBJ1-5; D is ambiguous. With 3 bases removed from V and 6 bases from J, the gap between germline ends came to 12 bases. Germline assignment: CDR1 SNHLY and CDR2 FYNNEI. This CDR3 comprises 14 residues. Here the CDR3 reads CASSDLGSPQPQHF. The CDR3, as DNA: TGTGCCAGCAGTGATCTTGGGTCTCCTCAGCCCCAGCATTTT. Complete variable domain (other parts from reference TRBV2 and TRBJ1-5): EPEVTQTPSHQVTQMGQEVILRCVPISNHLYFYWYRQILGQKVEFLVSFYNNEISEKSEIFDDQFSVERPDGSNFTLKIRSTKLEDSAMYFCASSDLGSPQPQHFGDGTRLSIL.

This chain joins TRBV20-1 and TRBJ1-3; D is ambiguous. This CDR3 spans 15 amino acids. Germline loops: CDR1 DFQATT, CDR2 SNEGSKA (reference sequence). Trimming pared 3 bases from V and 2 bases from J, leaving 14 bases between. Here the CDR3 reads CSASYSRVPGNTIYF. The CDR3 bases are TGCAGTGCTAGTTACTCGAGGGTCCCTGGAAACACCATATATTTT.

V usage is TRBV19 and J usage is TRBJ1-1; 8 bases agree with TRBD1. J lost 2 bases, V lost 4 bases, and 3 bases had no gene match. Germline V gene lookup returns CDR1 LNHDA and CDR2 SQIVND (reference sequence). The CDR3 sequence is 14 residues long. This CDR3 reads CASSRQGRNTEAFF. The CDR3 DNA sequence: TGTGCCAGTAGTAGACAGGGGCGCAACACTGAAGCTTTCTTT.

The chain is built from TRBV4-2 and TRBJ2-7; possibly TRBD2 for D (7 bases). The CDR3 extends over 15 amino acids. Trimming removed 4 bases at V and 2 bases at J, with 15 bases between. Germline-derived CDR1 and CDR2 are LGHNA and YNFKEQ. As DNA, the CDR3 is TGTGCCAGCAGCCCGACGGGGGGCGATACCTACGAGCAGTACTTC. Its protein product is CASSPTGGDTYEQYF.

The chain joins TRBV2 to TRBJ2-7, with D possibly TRBD1 on 6 matching bases. This CDR3 has 14 amino acids. Trimming stripped 4 bases from V and 0 bases from J, with 10 bases between. The germline CDR1 and CDR2 sequences are SNHLY and FYNNEI. CDR3 sequence: CASSADRSSYEQYF. CDR3 in DNA: TGTGCCAGCAGTGCTGACAGGAGCTCCTACGAGCAGTACTTC.

V usage is TRBV28 and J usage is TRBJ1-1; D perhaps matches TRBD1 (5 bases). CDR3 size: 17 residues. Per germline, CDR1 MDHEN and CDR2 SYDVKM. V was trimmed by 7 bases and J by 1 base, leaving 22 bases between them. The CDR3 DNA reads TGTGCCAGCACAGATTTGAGGACCGGGACGGCGAACACTGAAGCTTTCTTT. It codes for CASTDLRTGTANTEAFF.

This chain links TRBV6-5 with TRBJ2-3; weak D call: TRBD2 (6 bases). The CDR3 runs to 13 residues. The V gene lost 5 bases and the J gene lost 5 bases, with 11 bases spanning the gap. Germline V gene lookup returns CDR1 MNHEY and CDR2 SVGAGI. The CDR3 spells CASSPMGGDTQYF. The CDR3 bases are TGTGCCAGCAGTCCCATGGGGGGAGATACGCAGTATTTT.

Turning to this clone: One end of the junction is discordant with germline, which a read error may explain. The rearrangement joins TRBV18 to TRBJ1-6; no firm D call. Looked up from germline, CDR1 is KGHSH and CDR2 is LQKENI. The CDR3 covers 16 residues. The CDR3: CASSPLGSSNNSPLHF. The DNA for the CDR3 is TGTGCCAGCTCACCCCTGGGGAGCTCCAATAATTCACCCCTCCACTTT.